The source of this TCR beta chain is a study of T cell repertoires in cytomegalovirus infection. The overall study: Both a matching HLA type and CMV infection were indicated by public TCR beta signatures.

This clonotype was counted between two and nine times. Its antigen is undetermined. From the reads, TCRdb called clonotypes with MiXCR, one entry per CDR3 protein. Found here are roughly 100,000 distinct CDR3 sequences, approximately 16% of them singletons; the top ten hold around 8.5%. Regarding the study as a whole: HLA-C-restricted CMV clonotypes gave the most frequent clonotype in two of eight donors. Using cumulative public TCR beta family frequency, the authors identified those who carried CMV together with the relevant HLA.

The sample consisted of PBMCs. The source of this sequence is a human donor in good health (CMV status not recorded). Some clones in this sample may be carry-over from other donors' samples.

Here the CDR3 reads CASGVTGDMNTEAFF. CDR3 bases: TGTGCCAGCGGAGTGACAGGGGATATGAACACTGAAGCTTTCTTT. The chain uses TRBV28 and TRBJ1-1, with 8 bases aligning to TRBD1. This CDR3 has 15 residues. CDR1 and CDR2 from the germline V gene are MDHEN and SYDVKM. After removal of 8 bases from V and 0 bases from J, the junction contained 8 bases not matched to a gene. Drawing the rest from reference TRBV28 and TRBJ1-1, the complete variable domain is DVKVTQSSRYLVKRTGEKVFLECVQDMDHENMFWYRQDPGLGLRLIYFSYDVKMKEKGDIPEGYSVSREKKERFSLILESASTNQTSMYLCASGVTGDMNTEAFFGQGTRLTVV.